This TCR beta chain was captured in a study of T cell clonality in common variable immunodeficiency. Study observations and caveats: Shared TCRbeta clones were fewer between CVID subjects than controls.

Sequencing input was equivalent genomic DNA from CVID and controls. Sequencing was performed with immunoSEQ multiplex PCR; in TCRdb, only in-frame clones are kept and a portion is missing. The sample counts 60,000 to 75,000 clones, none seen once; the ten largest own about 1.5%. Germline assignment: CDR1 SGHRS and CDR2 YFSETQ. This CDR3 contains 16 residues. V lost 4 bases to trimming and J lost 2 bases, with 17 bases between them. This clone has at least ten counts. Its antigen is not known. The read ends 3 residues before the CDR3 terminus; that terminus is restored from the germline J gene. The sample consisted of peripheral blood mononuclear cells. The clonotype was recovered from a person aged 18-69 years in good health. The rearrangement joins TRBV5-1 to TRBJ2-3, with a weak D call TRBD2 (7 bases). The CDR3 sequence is CASSVRGGGYTDTQYF. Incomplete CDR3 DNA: TGCGCCAGCAGCGTCAGGGGCGGGGGATACACAGATACG.